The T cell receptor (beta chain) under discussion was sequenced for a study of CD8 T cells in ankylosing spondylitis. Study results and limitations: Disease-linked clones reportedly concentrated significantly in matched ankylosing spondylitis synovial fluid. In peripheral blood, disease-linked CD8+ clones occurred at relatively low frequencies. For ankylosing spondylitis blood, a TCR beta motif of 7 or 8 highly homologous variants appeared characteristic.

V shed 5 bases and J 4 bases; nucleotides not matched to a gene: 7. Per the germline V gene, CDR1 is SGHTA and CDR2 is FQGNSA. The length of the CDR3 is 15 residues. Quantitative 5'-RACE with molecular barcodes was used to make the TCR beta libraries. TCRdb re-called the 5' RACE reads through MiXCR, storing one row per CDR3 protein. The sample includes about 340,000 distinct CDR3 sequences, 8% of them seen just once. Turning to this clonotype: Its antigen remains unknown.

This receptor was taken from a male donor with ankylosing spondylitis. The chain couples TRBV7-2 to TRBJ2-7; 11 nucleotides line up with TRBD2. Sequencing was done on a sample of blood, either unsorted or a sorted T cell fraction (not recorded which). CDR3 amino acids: CASSRTSGRGYEQYF. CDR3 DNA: TGTGCCAGCAGCCGCACTAGCGGGAGAGGGTACGAGCAGTACTTC.